The entry below gives a single TCR beta chain sequence along with its context. Its antigen remains unknown. The CDR3 is made up of 16 amino acids. J lost 10 bases, V lost 4 bases, and 9 bases had no gene match. The germline gives CDR1 SGHDT, CDR2 YYEEEE. Assay used: immunoSEQ multiplex PCR; TCRdb lists only in-frame clones, some missing. Among roughly 1,000,000 clones listed, approximately 80% were seen once. The data originate from a study of shared clonotypes between healthy human individuals. Study results and limitations: Sorted-subset samples were not fully sequenced, rarefaction indicated.

This sequence was found in a man between 18 and 29 years old in good health. Some clones in this sample may be carry-over from other donors' samples. The V and J genes are TRBV5-6 and TRBJ2-1, with 15 nucleotides matching TRBD2. Sequences were obtained from memory CD4+ T cells from PBMCs. Subset denoted: CD45RA-negative fraction. The CDR3 spells CASSQRTSGREGEQFF. The CDR3 DNA sequence: TGTGCCAGCAGCCAAAGGACTAGCGGGAGGGAGGGCGAGCAGTTCTTC. Variable domain in full (rest from reference TRBV5-6 and TRBJ2-1): DAGVTQSPTHLIKTRGQQVTLRCSPKSGHDTVSWYQQALGQGPQFIFQYYEEEERQRGNFPDRFSGHQFPNYSSELNVNALLLGDSALYLCASSQRTSGREGEQFFGPGTRLTVL.